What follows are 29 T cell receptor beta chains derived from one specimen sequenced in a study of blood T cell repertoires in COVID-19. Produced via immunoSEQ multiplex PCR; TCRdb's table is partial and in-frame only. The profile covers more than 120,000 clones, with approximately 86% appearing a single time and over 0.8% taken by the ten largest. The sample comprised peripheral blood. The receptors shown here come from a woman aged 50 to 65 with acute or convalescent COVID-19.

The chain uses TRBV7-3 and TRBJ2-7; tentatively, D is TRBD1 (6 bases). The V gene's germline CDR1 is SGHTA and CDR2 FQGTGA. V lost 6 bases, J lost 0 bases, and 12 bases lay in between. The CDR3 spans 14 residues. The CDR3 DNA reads TGTGCCAGCAGTTCCGACAGGAGCTCCTACGAGCAGTACTTC. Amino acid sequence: CASSSDRSSYEQYF.

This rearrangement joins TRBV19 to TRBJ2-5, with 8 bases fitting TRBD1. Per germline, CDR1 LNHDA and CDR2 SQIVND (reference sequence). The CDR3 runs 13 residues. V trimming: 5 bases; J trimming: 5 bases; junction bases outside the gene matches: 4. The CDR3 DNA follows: TGTGCCAGTAGTGGACAGGGCCGCGAGACCCAGTACTTC. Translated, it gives CASSGQGRETQYF.

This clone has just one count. The CDR3 reads CASSSTSGATDTQYF. DNA for the CDR3: TGTGCCAGCAGCTCTACTAGCGGGGCCACAGATACGCAGTATTTT. The rearrangement links TRBV7-3 to TRBJ2-3; 10 bases match TRBD2. This CDR3 comprises 15 residues. CDR1 and CDR2 from the germline V gene are SGHTA and FQGTGA. The V gene end was trimmed by 4 bases and the J gene end by 2 bases; junction bases not matched to a gene: 3.

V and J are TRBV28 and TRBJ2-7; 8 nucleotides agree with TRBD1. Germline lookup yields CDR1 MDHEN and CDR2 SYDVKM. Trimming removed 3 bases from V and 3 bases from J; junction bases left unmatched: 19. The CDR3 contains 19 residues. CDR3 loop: CASSFPGTGLGGGFYEQYF. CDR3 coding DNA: TGTGCCAGCAGTTTCCCCGGGACAGGTTTGGGTGGGGGTTTCTACGAGCAGTACTTC.

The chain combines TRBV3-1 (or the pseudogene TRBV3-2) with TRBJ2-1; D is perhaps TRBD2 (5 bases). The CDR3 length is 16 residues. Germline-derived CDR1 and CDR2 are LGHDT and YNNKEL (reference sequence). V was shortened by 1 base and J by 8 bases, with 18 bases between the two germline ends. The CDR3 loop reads CASSQGVGSYEDEQFF. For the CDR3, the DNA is TGTGCCAGCAGCCAAGGAGTGGGGAGTTACGAGGATGAGCAGTTCTTC.

CDR3 bases: TGTGCCAGTAGTATAGTTGCAGGGGGCTATGGCTACACCTTC. This translates into CASSIVAGGYGYTF. V gene TRBV19 combines with J gene TRBJ1-2; TRBD1 matches at 7 bases. Germline CDR1 LNHDA, CDR2 SQIVND (reference sequence). Trimming at V came to 1 base and at J to 4 bases, leaving 3 bases not matched to a gene. CDR3 length equals 14 residues.

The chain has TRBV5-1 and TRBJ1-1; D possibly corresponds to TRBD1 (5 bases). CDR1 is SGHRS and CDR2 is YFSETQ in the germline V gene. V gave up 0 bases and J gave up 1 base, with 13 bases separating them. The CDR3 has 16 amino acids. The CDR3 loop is CASSLAITGQNTEAFF. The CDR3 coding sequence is TGCGCCAGCAGCTTGGCCATCACAGGCCAGAACACTGAAGCTTTCTTT.

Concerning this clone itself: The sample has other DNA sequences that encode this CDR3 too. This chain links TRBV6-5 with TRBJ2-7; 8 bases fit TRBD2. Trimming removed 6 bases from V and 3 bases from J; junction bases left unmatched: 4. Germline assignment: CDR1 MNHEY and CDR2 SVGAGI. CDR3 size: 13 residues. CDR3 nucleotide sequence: TGTGCCAGCAGGCGGGAGGCGAGCTACGAGCAGTACTTC. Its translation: CASRREASYEQYF.

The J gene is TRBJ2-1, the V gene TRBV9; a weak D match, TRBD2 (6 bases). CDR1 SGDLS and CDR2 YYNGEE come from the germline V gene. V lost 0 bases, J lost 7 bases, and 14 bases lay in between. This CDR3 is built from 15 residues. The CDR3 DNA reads TGTGCCAGCAGCGTAGAGGGAGGACTGACAAATGAGCAGTTCTTC. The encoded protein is CASSVEGGLTNEQFF.

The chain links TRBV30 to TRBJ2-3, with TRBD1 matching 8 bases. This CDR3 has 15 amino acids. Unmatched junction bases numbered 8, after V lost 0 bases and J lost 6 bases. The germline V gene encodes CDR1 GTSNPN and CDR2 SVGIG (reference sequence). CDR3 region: CAWSVRRGQVDTQYF. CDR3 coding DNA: TGTGCCTGGAGTGTACGCAGGGGGCAAGTGGATACGCAGTATTTT.

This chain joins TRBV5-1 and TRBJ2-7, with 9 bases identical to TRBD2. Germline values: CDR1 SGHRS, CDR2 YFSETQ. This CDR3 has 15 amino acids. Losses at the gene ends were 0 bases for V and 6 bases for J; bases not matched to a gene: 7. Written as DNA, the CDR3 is TGCGCCAGCAGCTTGGGTCTAGCGGGAATCGGCGAGCAGTACTTC. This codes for CASSLGLAGIGEQYF. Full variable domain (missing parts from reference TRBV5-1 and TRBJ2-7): KAGVTQTPRYLIKTRGQQVTLSCSPISGHRSVSWYQQTPGQGLQFLFEYFSETQRNKGNFPGRFSGRQFSNSRSEMNVSTLELGDSALYLCASSLGLAGIGEQYFGPGTRLTVT.

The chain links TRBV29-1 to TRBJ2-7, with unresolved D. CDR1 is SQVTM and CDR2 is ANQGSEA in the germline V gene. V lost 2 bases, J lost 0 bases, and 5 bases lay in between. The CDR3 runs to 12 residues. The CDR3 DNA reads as TGCAGCGTTGAAACAGCCTCCTACGAGCAGTACTTC. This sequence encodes CSVETASYEQYF.

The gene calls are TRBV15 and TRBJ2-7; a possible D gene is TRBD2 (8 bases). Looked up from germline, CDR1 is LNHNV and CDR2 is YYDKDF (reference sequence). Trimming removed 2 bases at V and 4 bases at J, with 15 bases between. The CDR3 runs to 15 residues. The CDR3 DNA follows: TGTGCCACCAGCAGAAGCGGGGGACAGAGATACGAGCAGTACTTC. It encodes CATSRSGGQRYEQYF.

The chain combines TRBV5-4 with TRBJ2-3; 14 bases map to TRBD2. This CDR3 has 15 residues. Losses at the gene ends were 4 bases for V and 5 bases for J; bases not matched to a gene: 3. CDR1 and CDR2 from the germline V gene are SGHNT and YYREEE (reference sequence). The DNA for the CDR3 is TGTGCCAGCAGCCCTGGACTAGCGGGAGGAGATACGCAGTATTTT. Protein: CASSPGLAGGDTQYF.

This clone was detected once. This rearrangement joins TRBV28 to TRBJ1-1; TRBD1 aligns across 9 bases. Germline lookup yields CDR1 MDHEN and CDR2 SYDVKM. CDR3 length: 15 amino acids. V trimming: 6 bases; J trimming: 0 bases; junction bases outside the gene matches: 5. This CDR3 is CASRAHRGLNTEAFF. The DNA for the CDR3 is TGTGCCAGCAGAGCGCACAGGGGGCTGAACACTGAAGCTTTCTTT.

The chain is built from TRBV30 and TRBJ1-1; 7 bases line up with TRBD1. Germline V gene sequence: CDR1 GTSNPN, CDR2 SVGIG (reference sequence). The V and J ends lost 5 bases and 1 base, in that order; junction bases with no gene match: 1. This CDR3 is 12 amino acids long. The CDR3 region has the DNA TGTGCCTGGGGACAGGAGAACACTGAAGCTTTCTTT. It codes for CAWGQENTEAFF.

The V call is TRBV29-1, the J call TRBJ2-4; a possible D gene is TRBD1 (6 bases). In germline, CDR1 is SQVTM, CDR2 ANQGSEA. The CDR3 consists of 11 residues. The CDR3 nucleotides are TGCAGTATACAGGGTTTAAACATTCAGTACTTC. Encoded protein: CSIQGLNIQYF.

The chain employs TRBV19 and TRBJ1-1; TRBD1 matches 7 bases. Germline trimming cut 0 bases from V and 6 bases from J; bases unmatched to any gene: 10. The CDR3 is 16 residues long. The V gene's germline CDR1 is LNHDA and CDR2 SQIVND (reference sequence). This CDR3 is CASSIDPTGAVAEAFF. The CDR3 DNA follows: TGTGCCAGTAGTATAGATCCCACAGGGGCGGTTGCTGAAGCTTTCTTT.

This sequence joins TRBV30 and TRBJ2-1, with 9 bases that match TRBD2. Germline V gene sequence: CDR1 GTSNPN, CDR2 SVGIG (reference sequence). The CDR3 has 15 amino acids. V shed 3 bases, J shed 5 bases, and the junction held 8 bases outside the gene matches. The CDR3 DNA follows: TGTGCCTGGAGGAAGGCGGGAGGGCCCCACAATGAGCAGTTCTTC. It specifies CAWRKAGGPHNEQFF.

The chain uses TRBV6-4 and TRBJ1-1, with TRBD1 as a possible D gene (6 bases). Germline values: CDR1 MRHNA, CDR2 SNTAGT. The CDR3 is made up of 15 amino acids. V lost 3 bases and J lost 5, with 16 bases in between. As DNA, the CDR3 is TGTGCCAGCAGTGAGACTTACAGGGTAAGGACTGAAGCTTTCTTT. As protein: CASSETYRVRTEAFF.

Here the CDR3 reads CASSPSIRGTNTEAFF. The CDR3 DNA follows: TGTGCCAGCTCACCGTCCATCAGGGGGACGAACACTGAAGCTTTCTTT. This sequence joins TRBV18 and TRBJ1-1; 7 bases line up with TRBD1. J gave up 1 base and V 3 bases, and 8 bases lay outside the gene matches. This CDR3 spans 16 amino acids. Germline lookup yields CDR1 KGHSH and CDR2 LQKENI. Looking up the rest from reference TRBV18 and TRBJ1-1 gives the full variable domain: NAGVMQNPRHLVRRRGQEARLRCSPMKGHSHVYWYRQLPEEGLKFMVYLQKENIIDESGMPKERFSAEFPKEGPSILRIQQVVRGDSAAYFCASSPSIRGTNTEAFFGQGTRLTVV.

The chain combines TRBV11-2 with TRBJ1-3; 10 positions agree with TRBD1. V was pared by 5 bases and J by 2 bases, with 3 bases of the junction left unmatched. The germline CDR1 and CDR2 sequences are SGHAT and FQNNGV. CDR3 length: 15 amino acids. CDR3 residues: CASSLGTGAGNTIYF. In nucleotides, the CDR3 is TGTGCCAGCAGCCTCGGGACAGGGGCTGGAAACACCATATATTTT.

This CDR3 reads CASTLAGSLQETQYF. CDR3 coding DNA: TGTGCCAGCACCCTAGCGGGGAGCCTACAAGAGACCCAGTACTTC. The chain links TRBV11-2 to TRBJ2-5, with TRBD2 identical over 9 bases. V gave up 7 bases and J gave up 2 bases; unmatched junction bases: 8. This CDR3 is built from 15 residues. Germline V gene data show CDR1 as SGHAT and CDR2 as FQNNGV. The full variable domain, with the rest looked up from reference TRBV11-2 and TRBJ2-5, is EAGVAQSPRYKIIEKRQSVAFWCNPISGHATLYWYQQILGQGPKLLIQFQNNGVVDDSQLPKDRFSAERLKGVDSTLKIQPAKLEDSAVYLCASTLAGSLQETQYFGPGTRLLVL.

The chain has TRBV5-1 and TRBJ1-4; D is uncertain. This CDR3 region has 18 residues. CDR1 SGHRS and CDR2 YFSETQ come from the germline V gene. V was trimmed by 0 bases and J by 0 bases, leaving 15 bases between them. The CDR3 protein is CASSLGLGNSATNEKLFF. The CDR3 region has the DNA TGCGCCAGCAGCTTGGGTCTAGGCAACTCGGCAACTAATGAAAAACTGTTTTTT.

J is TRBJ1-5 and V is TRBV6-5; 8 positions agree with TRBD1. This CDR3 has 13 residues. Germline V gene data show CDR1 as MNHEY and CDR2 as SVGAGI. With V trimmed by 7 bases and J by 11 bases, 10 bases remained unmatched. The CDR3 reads CASKVTGEGTQHF. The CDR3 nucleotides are TGTGCCAGCAAGGTGACAGGGGAGGGGACCCAGCATTTT.

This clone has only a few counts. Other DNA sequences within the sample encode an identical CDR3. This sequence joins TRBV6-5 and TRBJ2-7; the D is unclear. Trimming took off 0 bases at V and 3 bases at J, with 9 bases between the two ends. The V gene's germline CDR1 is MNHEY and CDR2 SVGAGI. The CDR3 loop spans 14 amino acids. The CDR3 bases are TGTGCCAGCAGTTACTCTTCGGGTGGCTACGAGCAGTACTTC. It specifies CASSYSSGGYEQYF.

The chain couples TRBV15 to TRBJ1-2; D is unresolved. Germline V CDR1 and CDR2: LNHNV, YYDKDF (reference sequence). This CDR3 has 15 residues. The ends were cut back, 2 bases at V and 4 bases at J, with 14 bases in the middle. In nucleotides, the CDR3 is TGTGCCACCAGCAGAACTCAAGGCCTAGGCTATGGCTACACCTTC. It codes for CATSRTQGLGYGYTF.

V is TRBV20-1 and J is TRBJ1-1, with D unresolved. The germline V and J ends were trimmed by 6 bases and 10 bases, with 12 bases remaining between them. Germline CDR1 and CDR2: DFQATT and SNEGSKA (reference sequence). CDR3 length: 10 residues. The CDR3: CSALGMGAFF. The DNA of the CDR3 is TGCAGTGCCCTAGGTATGGGAGCTTTCTTT.

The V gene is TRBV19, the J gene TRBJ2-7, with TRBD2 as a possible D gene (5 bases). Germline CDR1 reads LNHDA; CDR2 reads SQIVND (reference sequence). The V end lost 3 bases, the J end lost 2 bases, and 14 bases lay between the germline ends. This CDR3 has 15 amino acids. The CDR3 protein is CASSISRLPAYEQYF. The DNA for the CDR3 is TGTGCCAGTAGTATCTCTAGACTACCCGCCTACGAGCAGTACTTC.